This TCR beta chain was found in a study of PD-L1 blockade in urothelial cancer. Study overall: The patients' atezolizumab therapy, 1,200 mg intravenously every 3 weeks, started in about 2014. T cells were recovered from blood samples at a median of roughly 150,000.

Each PCR contained spiked-in synthetic TCR analog templates. Using immunoSEQ multiplex PCR, the repertoire was profiled, and TCRdb retains in-frame clones only, with some absent. The profile covers about 110,000 clones, with 75% to 95% appearing a single time and approximately 3.5% taken by the ten largest. Described time point: peripheral blood 6 weeks after treatment start. This CDR3 contains 16 residues. J gave up 2 bases and V 1 base, and 5 bases lay outside the gene matches. The germline V gene has CDR1 LGHNA and CDR2 YSLEER. The rearrangement uses TRBV4-3 and TRBJ2-3; 8 bases map to TRBD2. The TCR was taken from a man aged 60-69 years with urothelial cancer. The material was PBMCs, obtained around atezolizumab (anti-PD-L1) treatment. DNA for the CDR3: TGCGCCAGCAGCCAAGTTGCGGGGGGAACCACAGATACGCAGTATTTT. It encodes CASSQVAGGTTDTQYF.